Given below is one TCR beta chain in context. The antigen remains unidentified. This CDR3 has 14 residues. V was trimmed by 2 bases and J by 4 bases, leaving 12 bases between them. Selected positively for CCR7 and CD45RO-negative, naive CD8 cells excluded terminally differentiated effector memory CD45RA+ cells. The donor population consisted of healthy HIV-negative adults with no recent acute infections or vaccinations. This specimen belongs to a study of shared clonotypes between healthy human individuals. Findings of the study overall: Deeper or shallower sequencing was expected to change how clonotypes are shared among donors.

Genomic DNA belonging to each subset was distributed in equal measure over several immunoSEQ plates. About 30,000 T cell genomes, or 200 ng DNA, went into the sorted-subset replicate PCRs. The table came from immunoSEQ multiplex PCR; TCRdb's copy has only in-frame clones and leaves some out. Of millions of clones listed, about 95% are singletons. Material: naive CD8+ T cells sorted from blood. The receptor was derived from a young man in good health. The V and J genes are TRBV5-3 and TRBJ1-2, with D tentatively TRBD1 (6 bases). TRBV5-3 is marked as an open reading frame, function uncertain. CDR3 amino acids: CARSLEQGVYGYTF. The CDR3, as DNA: TGTGCCAGAAGCTTAGAACAGGGCGTCTATGGCTACACCTTC.